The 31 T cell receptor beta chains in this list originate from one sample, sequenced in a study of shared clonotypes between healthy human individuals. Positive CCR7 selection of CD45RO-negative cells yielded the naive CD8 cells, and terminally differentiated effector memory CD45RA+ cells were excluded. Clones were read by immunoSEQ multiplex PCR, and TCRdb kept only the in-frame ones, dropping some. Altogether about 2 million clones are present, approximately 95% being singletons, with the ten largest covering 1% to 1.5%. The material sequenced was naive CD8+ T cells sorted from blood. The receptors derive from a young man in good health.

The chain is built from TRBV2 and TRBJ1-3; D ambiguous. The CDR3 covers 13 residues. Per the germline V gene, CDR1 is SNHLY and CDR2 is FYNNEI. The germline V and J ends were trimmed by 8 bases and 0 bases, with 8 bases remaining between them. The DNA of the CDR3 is TGTGCCAGCCAGGACCGCTCTGGAAACACCATATATTTT. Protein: CASQDRSGNTIYF.

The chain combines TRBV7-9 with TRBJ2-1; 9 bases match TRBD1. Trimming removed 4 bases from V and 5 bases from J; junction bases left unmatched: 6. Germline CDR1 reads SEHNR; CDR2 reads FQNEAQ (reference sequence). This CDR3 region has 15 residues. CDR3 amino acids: CASSSYRGPDNEQFF. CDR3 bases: TGTGCCAGCAGCTCATACAGGGGGCCGGACAATGAGCAGTTCTTC.

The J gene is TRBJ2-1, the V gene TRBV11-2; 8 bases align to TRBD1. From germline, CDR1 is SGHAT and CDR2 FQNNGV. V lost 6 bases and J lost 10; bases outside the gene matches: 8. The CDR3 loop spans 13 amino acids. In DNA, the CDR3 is TGTGCCAGCAGTACAGGGGGGAGTCTGGAGCAGTTCTTC. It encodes CASSTGGSLEQFF.

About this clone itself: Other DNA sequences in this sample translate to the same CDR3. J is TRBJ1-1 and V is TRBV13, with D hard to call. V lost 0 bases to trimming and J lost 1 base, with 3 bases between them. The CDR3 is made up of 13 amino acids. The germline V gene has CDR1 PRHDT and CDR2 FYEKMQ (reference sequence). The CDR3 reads CASSLGTNTEAFF. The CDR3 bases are TGTGCCAGCAGCTTAGGGACGAACACTGAAGCTTTCTTT.

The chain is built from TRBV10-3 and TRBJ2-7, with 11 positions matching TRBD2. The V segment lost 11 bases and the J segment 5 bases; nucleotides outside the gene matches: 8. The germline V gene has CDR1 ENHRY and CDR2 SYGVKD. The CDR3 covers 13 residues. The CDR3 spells CASLSGGANEQYF. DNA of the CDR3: TGTGCCTCTCTTAGCGGGGGGGCCAACGAGCAGTACTTC.

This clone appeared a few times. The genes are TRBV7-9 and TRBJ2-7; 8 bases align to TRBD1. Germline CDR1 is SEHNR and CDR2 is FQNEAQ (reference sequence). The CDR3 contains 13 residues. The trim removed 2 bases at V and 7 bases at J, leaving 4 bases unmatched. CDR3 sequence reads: CASSLPGGNEQYF. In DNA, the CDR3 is TGTGCCAGCAGCTTACCAGGGGGCAATGAGCAGTACTTC.

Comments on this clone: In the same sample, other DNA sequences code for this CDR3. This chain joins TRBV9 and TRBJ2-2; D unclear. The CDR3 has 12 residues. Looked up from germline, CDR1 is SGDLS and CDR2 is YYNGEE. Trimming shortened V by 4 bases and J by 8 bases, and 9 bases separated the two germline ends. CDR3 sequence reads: CASSPGTGELFF. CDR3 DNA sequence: TGTGCCAGCAGCCCCGGAACGGGGGAGCTGTTTTTT.

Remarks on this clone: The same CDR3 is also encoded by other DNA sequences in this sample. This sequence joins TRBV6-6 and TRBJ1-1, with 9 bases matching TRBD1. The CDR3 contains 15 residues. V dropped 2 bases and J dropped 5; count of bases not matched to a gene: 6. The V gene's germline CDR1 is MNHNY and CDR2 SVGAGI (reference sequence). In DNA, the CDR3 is TGTGCCAGCAGTTACCCTTTGGACAGGGGAACTGAAGCTTTCTTT. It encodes CASSYPLDRGTEAFF.

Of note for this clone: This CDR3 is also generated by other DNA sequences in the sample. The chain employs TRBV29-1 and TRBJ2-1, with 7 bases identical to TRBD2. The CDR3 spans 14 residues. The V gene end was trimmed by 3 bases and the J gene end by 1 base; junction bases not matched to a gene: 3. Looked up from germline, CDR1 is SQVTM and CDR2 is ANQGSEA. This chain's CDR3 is CSVEASGSYNEQFF. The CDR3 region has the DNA TGCAGCGTTGAGGCTAGCGGATCCTACAATGAGCAGTTCTTC.

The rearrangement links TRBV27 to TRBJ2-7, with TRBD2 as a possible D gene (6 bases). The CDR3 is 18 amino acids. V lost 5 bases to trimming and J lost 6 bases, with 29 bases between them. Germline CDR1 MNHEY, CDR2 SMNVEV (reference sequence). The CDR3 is CASSPWPFGGELLGEQYF. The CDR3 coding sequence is TGTGCCAGCAGTCCCTGGCCCTTCGGGGGAGAACTCCTGGGCGAGCAGTACTTC.

CDR3 coding DNA: TGTGCCAGTAGTCCGGGGGCGGGAGAGCAGTACTTC. It is translated as CASSPGAGEQYF. V gene TRBV19 combines with J gene TRBJ2-7; D possibly uses TRBD1 or TRBD2 (6 bases each). V was cut by 5 bases and J by 7 bases, with 12 bases left in between. This CDR3 spans 12 amino acids. Germline CDR1 is LNHDA and CDR2 is SQIVND (reference sequence).

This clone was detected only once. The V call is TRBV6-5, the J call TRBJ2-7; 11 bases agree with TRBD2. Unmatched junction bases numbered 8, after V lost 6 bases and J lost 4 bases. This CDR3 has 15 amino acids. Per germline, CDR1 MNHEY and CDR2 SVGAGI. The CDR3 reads CASRPTSGSEYEQYF. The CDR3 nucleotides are TGTGCCAGCAGACCCACTAGCGGGAGTGAATACGAGCAGTACTTC.

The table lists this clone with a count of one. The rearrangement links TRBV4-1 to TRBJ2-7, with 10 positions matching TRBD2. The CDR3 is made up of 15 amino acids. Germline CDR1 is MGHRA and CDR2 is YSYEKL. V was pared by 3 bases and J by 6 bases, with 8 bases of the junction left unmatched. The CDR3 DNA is TGCGCCAGCAGCCAGGAAGCGGGGGGGCTGTTCGAGCAGTACTTC. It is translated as CASSQEAGGLFEQYF.

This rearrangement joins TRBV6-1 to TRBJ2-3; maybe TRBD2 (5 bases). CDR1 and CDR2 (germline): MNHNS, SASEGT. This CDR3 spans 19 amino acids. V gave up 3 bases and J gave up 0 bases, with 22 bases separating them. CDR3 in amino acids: CASSDPESEGTFSTDTQYF. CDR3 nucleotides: TGTGCCAGCAGTGATCCCGAGAGCGAGGGAACCTTTAGCACAGATACGCAGTATTTT.

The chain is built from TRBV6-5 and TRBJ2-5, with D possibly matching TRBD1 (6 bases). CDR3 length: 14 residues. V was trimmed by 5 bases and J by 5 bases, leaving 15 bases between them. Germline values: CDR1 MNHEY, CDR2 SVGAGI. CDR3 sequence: CASSHVQGTETQYF. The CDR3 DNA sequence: TGTGCCAGCAGTCACGTCCAGGGGACGGAGACCCAGTACTTC.

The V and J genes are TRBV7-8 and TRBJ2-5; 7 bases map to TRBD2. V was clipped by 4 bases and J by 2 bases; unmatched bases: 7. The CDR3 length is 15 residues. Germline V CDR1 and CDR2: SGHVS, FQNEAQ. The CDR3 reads CASSWTLALQETQYF. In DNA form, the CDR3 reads TGTGCCAGCAGCTGGACACTAGCGTTGCAAGAGACCCAGTACTTC.

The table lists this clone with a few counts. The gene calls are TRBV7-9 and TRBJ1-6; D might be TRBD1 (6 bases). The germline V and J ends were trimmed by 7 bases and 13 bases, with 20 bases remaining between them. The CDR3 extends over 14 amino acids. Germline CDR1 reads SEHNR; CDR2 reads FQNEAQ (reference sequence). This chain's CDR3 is CASNGGPSMGPLHF. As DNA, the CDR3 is TGTGCCAGCAACGGGGGCCCTAGTATGGGTCCCCTCCACTTT.

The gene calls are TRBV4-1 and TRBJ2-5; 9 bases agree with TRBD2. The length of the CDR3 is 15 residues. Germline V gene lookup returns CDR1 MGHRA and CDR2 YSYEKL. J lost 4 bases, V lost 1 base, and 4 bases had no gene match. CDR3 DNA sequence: TGCGCCAGCAGCCAAGGGCGGGGGGGCGGAGAGACCCAGTACTTC. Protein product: CASSQGRGGGETQYF.

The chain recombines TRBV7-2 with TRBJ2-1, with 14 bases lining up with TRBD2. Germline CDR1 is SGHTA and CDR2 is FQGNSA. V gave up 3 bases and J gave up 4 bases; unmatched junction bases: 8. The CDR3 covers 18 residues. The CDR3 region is CASSFDRLAGGPYNEQFF. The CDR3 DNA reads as TGTGCCAGCAGCTTCGATAGACTAGCGGGAGGGCCATACAATGAGCAGTTCTTC. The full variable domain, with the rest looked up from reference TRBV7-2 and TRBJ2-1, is GAGVSQSPSNKVTEKGKDVELRCDPISGHTALYWYRQSLGQGLEFLIYFQGNSAPDKSGLPSDRFSAERTGGSVSTLTIQRTQQEDSAVYLCASSFDRLAGGPYNEQFFGPGTRLTVL.

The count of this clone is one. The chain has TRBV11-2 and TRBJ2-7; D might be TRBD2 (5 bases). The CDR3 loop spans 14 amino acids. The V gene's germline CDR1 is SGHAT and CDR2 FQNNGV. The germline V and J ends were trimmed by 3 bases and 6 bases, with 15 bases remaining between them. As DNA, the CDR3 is TGTGCCAGCAGCTTCGGGGAAGGTCCGGCCGAGCAGTACTTC. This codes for CASSFGEGPAEQYF.

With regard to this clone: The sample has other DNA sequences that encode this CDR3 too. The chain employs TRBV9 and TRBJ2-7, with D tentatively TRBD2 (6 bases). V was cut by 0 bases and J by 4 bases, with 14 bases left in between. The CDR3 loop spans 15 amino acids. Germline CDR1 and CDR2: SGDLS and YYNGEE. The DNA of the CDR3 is TGTGCCAGCAGCGTAGGGGGCGGGATGACTTACGAGCAGTACTTC. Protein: CASSVGGGMTYEQYF. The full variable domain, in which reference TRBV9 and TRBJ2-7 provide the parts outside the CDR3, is DSGVTQTPKHLITATGQRVTLRCSPRSGDLSVYWYQQSLDQGLQFLIQYYNGEERAKGNILERFSAQQFPDLHSELNLSSLELGDSALYFCASSVGGGMTYEQYFGPGTRLTVT.

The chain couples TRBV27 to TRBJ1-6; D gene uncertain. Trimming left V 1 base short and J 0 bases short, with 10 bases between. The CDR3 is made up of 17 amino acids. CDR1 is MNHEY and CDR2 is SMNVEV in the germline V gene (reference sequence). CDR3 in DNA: TGTGCCAGCAGTTTATTTCCCACCCTCTCCTATAATTCACCCCTCCACTTT. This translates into CASSLFPTLSYNSPLHF.

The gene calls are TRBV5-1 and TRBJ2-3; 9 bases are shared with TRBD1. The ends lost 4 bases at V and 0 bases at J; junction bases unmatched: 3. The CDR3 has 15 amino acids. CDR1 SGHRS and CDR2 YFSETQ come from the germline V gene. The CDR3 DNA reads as TGCGCCAGCAGCACAGGGGGCTCTAGCACAGATACGCAGTATTTT. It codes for CASSTGGSSTDTQYF.

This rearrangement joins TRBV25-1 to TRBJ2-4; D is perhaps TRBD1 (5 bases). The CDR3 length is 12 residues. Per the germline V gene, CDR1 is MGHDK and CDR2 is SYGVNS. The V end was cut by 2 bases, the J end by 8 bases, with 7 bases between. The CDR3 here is CASSELGDIQYF. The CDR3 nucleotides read TGTGCCAGCAGTGAACTAGGGGACATTCAGTACTTC. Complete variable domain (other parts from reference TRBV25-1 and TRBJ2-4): EADIYQTPRYLVIGTGKKITLECSQTMGHDKMYWYQQDPGMELHLIHYSYGVNSTEKGDLSSESTVSRIRTEHFPLTLESARPSHTSQYLCASSELGDIQYFGAGTRLSVL.

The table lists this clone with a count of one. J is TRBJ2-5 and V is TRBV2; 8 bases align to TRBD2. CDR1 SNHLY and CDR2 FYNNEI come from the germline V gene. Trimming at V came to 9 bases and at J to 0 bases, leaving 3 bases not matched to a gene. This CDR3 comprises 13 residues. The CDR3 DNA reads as TGTGCCAGACTAGCGGAAAACCAAGAGACCCAGTACTTC. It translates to CARLAENQETQYF.

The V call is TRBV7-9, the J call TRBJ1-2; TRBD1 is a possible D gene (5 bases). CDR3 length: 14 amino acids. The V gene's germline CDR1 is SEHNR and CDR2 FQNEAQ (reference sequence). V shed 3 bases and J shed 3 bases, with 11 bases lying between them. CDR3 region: CASSLPGTDYGYTF. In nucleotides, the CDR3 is TGTGCCAGCAGCTTGCCAGGGACGGACTATGGCTACACCTTC. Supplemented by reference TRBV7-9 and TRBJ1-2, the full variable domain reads DTGVSQNPRHKITKRGQNVTFRCDPISEHNRLYWYRQTLGQGPEFLTYFQNEAQLEKSRLLSDRFSAERPKGSFSTLEIQRTEQGDSAMYLCASSLPGTDYGYTFGSGTRLTVV.

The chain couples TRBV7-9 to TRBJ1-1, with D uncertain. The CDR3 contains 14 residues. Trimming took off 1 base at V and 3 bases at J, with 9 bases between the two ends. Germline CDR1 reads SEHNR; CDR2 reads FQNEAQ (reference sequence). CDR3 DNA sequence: TGTGCCAGCAGCTTAGTGCTTGTGGACACTGAAGCTTTCTTT. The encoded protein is CASSLVLVDTEAFF.

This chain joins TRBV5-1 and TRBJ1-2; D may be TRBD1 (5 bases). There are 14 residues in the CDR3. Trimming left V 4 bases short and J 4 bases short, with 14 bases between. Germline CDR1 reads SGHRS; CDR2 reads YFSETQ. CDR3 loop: CASSPGGEAYGYTF. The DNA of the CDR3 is TGCGCCAGCAGCCCCGGGGGAGAGGCCTATGGCTACACCTTC.

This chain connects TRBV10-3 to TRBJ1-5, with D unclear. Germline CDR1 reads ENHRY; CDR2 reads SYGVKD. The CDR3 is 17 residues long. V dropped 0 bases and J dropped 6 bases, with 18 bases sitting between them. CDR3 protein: CAISESKEFPKGQPQHF. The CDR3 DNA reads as TGTGCCATCAGTGAGTCGAAGGAGTTCCCGAAAGGTCAGCCCCAGCATTTT.

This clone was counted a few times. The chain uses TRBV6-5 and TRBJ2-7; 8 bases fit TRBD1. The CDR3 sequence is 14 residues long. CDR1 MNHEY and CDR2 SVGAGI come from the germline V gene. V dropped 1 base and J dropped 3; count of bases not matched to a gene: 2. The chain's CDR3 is CASSYFGQGYEQYF. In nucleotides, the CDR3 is TGTGCCAGCAGTTACTTTGGACAGGGCTACGAGCAGTACTTC.

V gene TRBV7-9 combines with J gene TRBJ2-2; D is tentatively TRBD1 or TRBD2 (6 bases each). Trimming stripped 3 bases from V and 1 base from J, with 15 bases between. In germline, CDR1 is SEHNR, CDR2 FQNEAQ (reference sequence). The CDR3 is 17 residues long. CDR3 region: CASSFTPGGENTGELFF. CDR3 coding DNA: TGTGCCAGCAGCTTCACCCCCGGGGGCGAGAACACCGGGGAGCTGTTTTTT.